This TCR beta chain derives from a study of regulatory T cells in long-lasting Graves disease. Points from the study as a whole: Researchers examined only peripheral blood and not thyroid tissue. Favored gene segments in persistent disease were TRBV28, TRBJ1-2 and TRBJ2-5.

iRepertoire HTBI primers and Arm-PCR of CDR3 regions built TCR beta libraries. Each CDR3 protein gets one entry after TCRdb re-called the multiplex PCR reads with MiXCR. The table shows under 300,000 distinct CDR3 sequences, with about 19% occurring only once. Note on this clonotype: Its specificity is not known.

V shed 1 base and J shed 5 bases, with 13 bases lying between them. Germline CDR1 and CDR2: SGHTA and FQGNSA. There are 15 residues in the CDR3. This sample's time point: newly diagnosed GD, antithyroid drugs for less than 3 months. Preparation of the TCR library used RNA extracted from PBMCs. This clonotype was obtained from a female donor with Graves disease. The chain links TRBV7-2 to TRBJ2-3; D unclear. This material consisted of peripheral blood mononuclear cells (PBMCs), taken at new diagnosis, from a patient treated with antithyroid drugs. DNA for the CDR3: TGTGCCAGCAGCTTAGGGGCCACCGGGCAAGATACGCAGTATTTT. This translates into CASSLGATGQDTQYF.